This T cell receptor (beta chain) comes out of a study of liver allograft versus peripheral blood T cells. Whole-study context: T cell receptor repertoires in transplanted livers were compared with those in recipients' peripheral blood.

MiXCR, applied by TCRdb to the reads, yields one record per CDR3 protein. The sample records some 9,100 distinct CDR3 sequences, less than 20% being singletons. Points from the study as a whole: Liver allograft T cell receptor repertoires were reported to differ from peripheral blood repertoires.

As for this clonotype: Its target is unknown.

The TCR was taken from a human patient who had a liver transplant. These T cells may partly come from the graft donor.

CDR3 in DNA: TGTGCCAGCAGTCTCTTGACCGCCGAAGCTTTCTTT. This translates into CASSLLTAEAFF. V is TRBV7-9 and J is TRBJ1-1; D is undetermined. The CDR3 sequence is 12 residues long. The germline V gene encodes CDR1 SEHNR and CDR2 FQNEAQ (reference sequence). V was pared by 6 bases and J by 8 bases, with 13 bases between.